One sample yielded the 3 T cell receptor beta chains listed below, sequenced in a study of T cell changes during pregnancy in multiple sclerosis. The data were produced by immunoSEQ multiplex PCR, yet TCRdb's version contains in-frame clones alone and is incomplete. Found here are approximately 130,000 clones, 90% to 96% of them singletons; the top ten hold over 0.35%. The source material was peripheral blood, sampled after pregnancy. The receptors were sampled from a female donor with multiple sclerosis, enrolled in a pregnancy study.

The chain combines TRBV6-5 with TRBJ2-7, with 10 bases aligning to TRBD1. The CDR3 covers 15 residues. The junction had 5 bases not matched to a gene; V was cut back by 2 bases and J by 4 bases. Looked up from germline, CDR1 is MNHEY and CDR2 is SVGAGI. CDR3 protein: CASSYGMDRGYEQYF. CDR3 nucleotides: TGTGCCAGCAGTTACGGAATGGACAGGGGGTACGAGCAGTACTTC.

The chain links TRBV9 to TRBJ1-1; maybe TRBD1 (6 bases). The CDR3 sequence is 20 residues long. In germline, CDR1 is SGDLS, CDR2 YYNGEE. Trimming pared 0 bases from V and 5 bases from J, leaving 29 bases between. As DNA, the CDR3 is TGTGCCAGCAGCGTAGGGAGAACTTTGTCCAGGGGATGGGGGCGGACTGAAGCTTTCTTT. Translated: CASSVGRTLSRGWGRTEAFF.

The DNA for the CDR3 is TGCGCCAGCAGCCACCCCCCGGGGAGAGCAATAATATCCGAGCAGTACTTC. As protein: CASSHPPGRAIISEQYF. J is TRBJ2-7 and V is TRBV4-3; weak D call: TRBD2 (5 bases). The CDR3 consists of 17 residues. V was clipped by 3 bases and J by 6 bases, with 24 bases between them. Germline CDR1 is LGHNA and CDR2 is YSLEER.